Listed below are T cell receptor beta chains from one sample, sequenced in a study of chemoradiotherapy in HPV16-positive cancers. TCRdb's table, derived via immunoSEQ multiplex PCR, lists solely in-frame clones and lacks some. The profile shows approximately 13,000 clones, 65% to 80% of them singletons. The biological material was taken from a patient who underwent chemoradiotherapy. Receptors originate from a human donor with HPV-associated anogenital cancer. The CDR3 runs from the conserved cysteine through the conserved F or W. The D gene is left open where the match is weak. Expanded clones are given a class, and other clones once, few, many or no size at all.

NA TRBJ1-2 TRBV5-1 NA TGCGCCAGCAGCCGATCCTTGGGCGATCAGGGGATCTATGGCTACACCTTC CASSRSLGDQGIYGYTF
NA TRBJ2-7 TRBV5-4 few TGTGCCAGCAGCTGGGAGGGGGCCGAGTGGTACTTC CASSWEGAEWYF
NA TRBJ2-7 TRBV6-1 NA TGTGCCAGCAGTGAGGGCCTCCCGACTATGTACGAGCAGTACTTC CASSEGLPTMYEQYF
TRBD1 TRBJ2-7 TRBV28 NA TGTGCCAGCAGGCGCACCAGGACAGGCTCCTACGAGCAGTACTTC CASRRTRTGSYEQYF
TRBD1 TRBJ1-1 TRBV7-8 NA TGTGCCAGCAGCTGGGACAGATACCCCTTTATGAACACTGAAGCTTTCTTT CASSWDRYPFMNTEAFF
TRBD2 TRBJ2-1 TRBV10-3 NA TGTGCCATCACCCCGAATAGCGGGGGACCAGACAATGAGCAGTTCTTC CAITPNSGGPDNEQFF
TRBD1 TRBJ2-5 TRBV29-1 NA TGCAGCGTTGGAGGGGGCTTTGAGACCCAGTACTTC CSVGGGFETQYF
NA TRBJ2-7 TRBV7-6 medium-sized TGTGCCAGCAGTCAAGGTCCGGAGCAGTACTTC CASSQGPEQYF
NA TRBJ1-5 TRBV27 NA TGTGCCAGCAGCCCCGGGCAGAATAGCAATCAGCCCCAGCATTTT CASSPGQNSNQPQHF
NA TRBJ1-4 TRBV5-1 NA TGCGCCAGCAGCGAAATCAGCGGGAAGGCTAATGAAAAACTGTTTTTT CASSEISGKANEKLFF
NA TRBJ1-1 TRBV2 NA TGTGCCAGCCGACAGAGACTAATGAACACTGAAGCTTTCTTT CASRQRLMNTEAFF
NA TRBJ1-6 TRBV9 NA TGTGCCAGTAAGGGGGTAGCCTTTAATTCACCCCTCCACTTT CASKGVAFNSPLHF
NA TRBJ2-1 TRBV5-4 NA TGTGCCAGCAGCCAGCCGGGACTGGGGGACAATGAGCAGTTCTTC CASSQPGLGDNEQFF
TRBD1 TRBJ1-6 TRBV18 few TGTGCCAGCTCACCCCGGGACAGGGACAATTCACCCCTCCACTTT CASSPRDRDNSPLHF
NA TRBJ2-2 TRBV19 NA TGTGCCAGTAGCGACGACGGATTAAACACCGGGGAGCTGTTTTTT CASSDDGLNTGELFF
TRBD1 TRBJ1-4 TRBV15 NA TGTGCCACCAGCGGAGGACAGGGGCACGAAAAACTGTTTTTT CATSGGQGHEKLFF
TRBD1 TRBJ2-7 TRBV10-3 NA TGTGCCATCAGTGAGTCCGGGACAGGGGCCTACGAGCAGTACTTC CAISESGTGAYEQYF
NA TRBJ2-5 TRBV7-6 NA TGTGCCAGCAGCTTATTTAGTAGAGCAGAGACCCAGTACTTC CASSLFSRAETQYF
NA TRBJ1-2 TRBV5-1 NA TGCGCCAGCAGCTCCGTTACGTTAGGCGGCTACACCTTC CASSSVTLGGYTF